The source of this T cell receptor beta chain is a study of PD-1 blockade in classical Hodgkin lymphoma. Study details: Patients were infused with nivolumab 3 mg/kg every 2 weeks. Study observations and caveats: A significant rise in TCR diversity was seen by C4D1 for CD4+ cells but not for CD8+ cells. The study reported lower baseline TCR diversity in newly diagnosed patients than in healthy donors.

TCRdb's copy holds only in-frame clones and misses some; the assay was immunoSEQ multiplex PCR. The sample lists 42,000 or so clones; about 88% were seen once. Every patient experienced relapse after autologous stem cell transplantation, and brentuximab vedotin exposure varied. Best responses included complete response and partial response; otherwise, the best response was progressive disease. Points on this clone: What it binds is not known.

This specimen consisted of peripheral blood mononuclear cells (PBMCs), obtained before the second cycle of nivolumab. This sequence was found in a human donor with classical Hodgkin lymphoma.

DNA of the CDR3: TGTGCCAGCAGCGACAGGGTAAATCAGCCCCAGCATTTT. Translation gives CASSDRVNQPQHF. The chain is built from TRBV7-2 and TRBJ1-5, with TRBD1 matching 7 bases. Trimming took 5 bases from V and 4 from J; bases not matched to a gene: 2. The CDR3 runs to 13 residues. Germline CDR1 reads SGHTA; CDR2 reads FQGNSA.